The entry that follows covers one TCR beta chain sequence. The record originates from a study of T cells expressing NK-cell markers. TCRdb re-called the 5' RACE reads, yielding one record per CDR3 amino acid sequence without DNA. Listed are 550,000 to 600,000 distinct CDR3 sequences; roughly 3.4% falls within the top ten. The CDR3 length is 13 residues. From germline, CDR1 is DFQATT and CDR2 SNEGSKA (reference sequence). The chain has TRBV20-1 and TRBJ1-6; the D call from TCRdb, TRBD1, cannot be confirmed without DNA. This TCR derives from a man younger than 35 in good health. The sample comprised blood T cells: a sorted CD56 or NKG2C T cell subset, CD4+ or CD8+ T cells, or bulk PBMC T cells (not recorded which). The CDR3 sequence is CSASVDRDSPLHF.